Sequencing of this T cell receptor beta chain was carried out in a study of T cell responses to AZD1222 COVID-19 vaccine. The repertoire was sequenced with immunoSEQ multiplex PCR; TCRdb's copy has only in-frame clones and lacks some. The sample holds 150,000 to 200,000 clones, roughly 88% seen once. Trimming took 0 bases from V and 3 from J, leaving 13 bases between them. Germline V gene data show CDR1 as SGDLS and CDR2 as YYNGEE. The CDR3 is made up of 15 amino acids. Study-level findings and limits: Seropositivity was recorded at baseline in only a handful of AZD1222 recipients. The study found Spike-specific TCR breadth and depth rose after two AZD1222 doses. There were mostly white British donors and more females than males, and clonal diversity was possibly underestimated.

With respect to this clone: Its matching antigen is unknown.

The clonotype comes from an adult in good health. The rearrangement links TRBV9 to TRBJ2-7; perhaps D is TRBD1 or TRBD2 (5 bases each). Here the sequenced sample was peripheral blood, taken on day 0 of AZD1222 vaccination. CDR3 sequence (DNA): TGTGCCAGCAGCGTAGGAGTGGGGGAGCTCTACGAGCAGTACTTC. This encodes CASSVGVGELYEQYF. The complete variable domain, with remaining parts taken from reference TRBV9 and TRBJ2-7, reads DSGVTQTPKHLITATGQRVTLRCSPRSGDLSVYWYQQSLDQGLQFLIQYYNGEERAKGNILERFSAQQFPDLHSELNLSSLELGDSALYFCASSVGVGELYEQYFGPGTRLTVT.